This TCR beta chain was sequenced for a study of blood T cell repertoires in COVID-19. For the study at large: T cells, B-cell-depleted T cells, or PBMCs supplied cDNA or gDNA.

This CDR3 has 15 amino acids. Looked up from germline, CDR1 is LGHNA and CDR2 is YNFKEQ. Trimming removed 0 bases at V and 3 bases at J, with 10 bases between. In the original processing: For nucleated cells, counts were estimated from reference gene primer amplification. TCRdb's table, derived via immunoSEQ multiplex PCR, lists solely in-frame clones and lacks some. Clone size and the V and J calls come from that table; the DNA yielded D and trimming. In the table there are approximately 90,000 clones, roughly 84% of which are singletons. The rearrangement uses TRBV4-2 and TRBJ2-3; no definite D call. Sequencing was performed on peripheral blood. The receptor was isolated from an elderly woman with acute or convalescent COVID-19. The CDR3 DNA reads TGTGCCAGCAGCCAAGACCCCACATTGACAGATACGCAGTATTTT. It is translated as CASSQDPTLTDTQYF.